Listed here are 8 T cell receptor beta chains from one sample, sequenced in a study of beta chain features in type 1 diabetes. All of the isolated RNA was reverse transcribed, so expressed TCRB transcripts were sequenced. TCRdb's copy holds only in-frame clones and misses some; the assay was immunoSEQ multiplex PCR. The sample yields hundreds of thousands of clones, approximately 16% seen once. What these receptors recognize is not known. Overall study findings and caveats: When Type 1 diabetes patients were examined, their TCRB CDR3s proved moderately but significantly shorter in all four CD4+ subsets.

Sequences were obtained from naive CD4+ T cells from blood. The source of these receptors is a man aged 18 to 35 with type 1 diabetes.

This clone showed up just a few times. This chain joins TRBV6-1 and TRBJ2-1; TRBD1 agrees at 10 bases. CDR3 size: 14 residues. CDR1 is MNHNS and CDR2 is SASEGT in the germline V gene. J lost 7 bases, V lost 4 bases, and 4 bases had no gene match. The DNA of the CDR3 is TGTGCCAGCAGTGGGGGACAGGGGCGGAATGAGCAGTTCTTC. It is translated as CASSGGQGRNEQFF.

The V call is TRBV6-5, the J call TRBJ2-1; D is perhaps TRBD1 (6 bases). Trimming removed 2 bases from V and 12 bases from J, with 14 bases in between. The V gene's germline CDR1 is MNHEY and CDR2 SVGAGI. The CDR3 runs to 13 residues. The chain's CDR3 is CASSYGGRASQFF. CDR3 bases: TGTGCCAGCAGTTACGGGGGCAGGGCTTCGCAGTTCTTC.

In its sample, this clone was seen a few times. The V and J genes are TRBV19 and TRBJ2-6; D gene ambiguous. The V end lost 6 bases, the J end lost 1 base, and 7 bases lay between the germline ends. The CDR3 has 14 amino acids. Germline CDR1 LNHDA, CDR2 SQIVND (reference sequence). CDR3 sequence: CASRSPSGANVLTF. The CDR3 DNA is TGTGCCAGTAGAAGCCCATCTGGGGCCAACGTCCTGACTTTC.

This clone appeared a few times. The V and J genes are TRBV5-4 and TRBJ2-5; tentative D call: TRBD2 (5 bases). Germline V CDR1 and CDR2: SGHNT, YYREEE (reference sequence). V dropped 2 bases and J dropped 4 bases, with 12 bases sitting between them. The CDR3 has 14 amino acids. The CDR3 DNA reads TGTGCCAGCAGCTTCGGGGTTAGGGTAGAGACCCAGTACTTC. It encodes CASSFGVRVETQYF.

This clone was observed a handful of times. CDR3 coding DNA: TGTGCCAGCAGTTTGGTCGGCTACGAGCAGTACTTC. Translation: CASSLVGYEQYF. The chain links TRBV28 to TRBJ2-7, with D unresolved. V lost 3 bases to trimming and J lost 3 bases, with 6 bases between them. The CDR3 has 12 amino acids. CDR1 and CDR2 (germline): MDHEN, SYDVKM.

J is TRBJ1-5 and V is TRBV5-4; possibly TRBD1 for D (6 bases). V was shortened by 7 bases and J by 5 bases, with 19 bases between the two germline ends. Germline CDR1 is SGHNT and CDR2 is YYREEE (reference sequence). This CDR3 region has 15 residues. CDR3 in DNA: TGTGCCAGCGGGACCTACAGGGTTAGGCATCAGCCCCAGCATTTT. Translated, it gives CASGTYRVRHQPQHF.

The CDR3 is CASSSTQVNTEAFF. CDR3 nucleotides: TGCGCCAGCAGCTCCACTCAGGTGAACACTGAAGCTTTCTTT. The V and J genes are TRBV5-1 and TRBJ1-1; D is unresolved. There are 14 residues in the CDR3. The V gene lost 3 bases and the J gene lost 0 bases, with 9 bases spanning the gap. The germline CDR1 and CDR2 sequences are SGHRS and YFSETQ.

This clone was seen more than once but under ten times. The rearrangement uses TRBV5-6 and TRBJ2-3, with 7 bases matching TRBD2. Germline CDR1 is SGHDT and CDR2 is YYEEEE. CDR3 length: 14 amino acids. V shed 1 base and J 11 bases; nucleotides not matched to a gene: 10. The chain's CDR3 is CASSLRTRRQMQYF. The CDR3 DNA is TGTGCCAGCAGCTTGAGGACTAGGCGTCAGATGCAGTATTTT. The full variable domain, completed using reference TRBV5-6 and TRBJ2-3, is DAGVTQSPTHLIKTRGQQVTLRCSPKSGHDTVSWYQQALGQGPQFIFQYYEEEERQRGNFPDRFSGHQFPNYSSELNVNALLLGDSALYLCASSLRTRRQMQYFGPGTRLTVL.